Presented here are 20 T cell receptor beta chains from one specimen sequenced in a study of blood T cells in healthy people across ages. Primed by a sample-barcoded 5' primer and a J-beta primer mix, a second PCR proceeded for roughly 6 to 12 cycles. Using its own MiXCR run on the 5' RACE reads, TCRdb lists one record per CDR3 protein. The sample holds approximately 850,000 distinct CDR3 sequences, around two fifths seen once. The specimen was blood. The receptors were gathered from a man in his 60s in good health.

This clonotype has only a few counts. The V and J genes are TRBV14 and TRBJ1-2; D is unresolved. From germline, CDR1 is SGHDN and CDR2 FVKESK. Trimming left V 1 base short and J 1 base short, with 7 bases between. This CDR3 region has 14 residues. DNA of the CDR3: TGTGCCAGCAGCCAAGGGGGAAATAACTATGGCTACACCTTC. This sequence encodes CASSQGGNNYGYTF.

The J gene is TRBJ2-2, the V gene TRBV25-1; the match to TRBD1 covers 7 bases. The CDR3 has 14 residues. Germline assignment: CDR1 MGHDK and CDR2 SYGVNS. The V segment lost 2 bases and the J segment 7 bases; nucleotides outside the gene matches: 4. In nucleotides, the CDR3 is TGTGCCAGCAGTGAAACGGGACAGATCGGGGAGCTGTTTTTT. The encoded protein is CASSETGQIGELFF. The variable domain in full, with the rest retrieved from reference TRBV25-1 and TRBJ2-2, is EADIYQTPRYLVIGTGKKITLECSQTMGHDKMYWYQQDPGMELHLIHYSYGVNSTEKGDLSSESTVSRIRTEHFPLTLESARPSHTSQYLCASSETGQIGELFFGEGSRLTVL.

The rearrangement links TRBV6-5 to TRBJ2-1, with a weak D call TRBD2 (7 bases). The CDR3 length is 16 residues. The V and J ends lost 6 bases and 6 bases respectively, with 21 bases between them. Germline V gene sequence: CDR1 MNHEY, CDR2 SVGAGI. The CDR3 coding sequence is TGTGCCAGCAGACGCCTTGGGAGGGGGGCGGGCAATGAGCAGTTCTTC. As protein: CASRRLGRGAGNEQFF.

The chain's CDR3 is CASSYWGTPIQYF. CDR3 bases: TGTGCCAGCAGTTACTGGGGCACACCCATTCAGTACTTC. This chain joins TRBV6-2 or TRBV6-3 and TRBJ2-4, with a possible D match to TRBD1 (5 bases). The CDR3 is 13 residues long. V lost 1 base and J 9 bases, leaving 10 bases between the germline ends. Per germline, CDR1 MNHEY and CDR2 SVGEGT.

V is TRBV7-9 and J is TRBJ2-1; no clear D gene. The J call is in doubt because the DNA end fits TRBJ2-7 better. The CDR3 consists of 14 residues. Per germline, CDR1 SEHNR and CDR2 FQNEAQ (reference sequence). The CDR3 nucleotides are TGTGGAGTGACCGGGCCCAGCTCCTACAATGAGCAGTACTTC. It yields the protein CGVTGPSSYNEQYF.

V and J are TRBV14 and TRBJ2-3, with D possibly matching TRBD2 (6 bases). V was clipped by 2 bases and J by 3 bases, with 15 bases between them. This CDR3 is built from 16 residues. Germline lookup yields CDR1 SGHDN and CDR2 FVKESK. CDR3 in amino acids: CASSQIAAFGTDTQYF. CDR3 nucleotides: TGTGCCAGCAGCCAAATAGCGGCCTTTGGAACAGATACGCAGTATTTT.

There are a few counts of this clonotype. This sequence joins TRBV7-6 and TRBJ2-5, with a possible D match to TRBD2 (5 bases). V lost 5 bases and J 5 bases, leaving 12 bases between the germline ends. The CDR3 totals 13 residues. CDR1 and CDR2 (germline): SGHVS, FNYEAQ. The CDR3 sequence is CASSTTRAETQYF. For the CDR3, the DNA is TGTGCCAGCAGCACAACTAGAGCCGAGACCCAGTACTTC.

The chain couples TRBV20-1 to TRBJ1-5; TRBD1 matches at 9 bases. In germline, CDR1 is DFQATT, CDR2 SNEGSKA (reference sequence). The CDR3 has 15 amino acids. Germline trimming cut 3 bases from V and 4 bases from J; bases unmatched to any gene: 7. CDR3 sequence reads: CSASDGTGRNQPQHF. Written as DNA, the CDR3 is TGCAGTGCTAGTGACGGGACAGGGAGAAATCAGCCCCAGCATTTT.

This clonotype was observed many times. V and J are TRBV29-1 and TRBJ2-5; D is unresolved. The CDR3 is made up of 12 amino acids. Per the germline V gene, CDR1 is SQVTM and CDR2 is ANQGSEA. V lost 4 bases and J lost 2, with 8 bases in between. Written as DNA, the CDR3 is TGCAGCGTTGTTCGGTTACAAGAGACCCAGTACTTC. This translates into CSVVRLQETQYF.

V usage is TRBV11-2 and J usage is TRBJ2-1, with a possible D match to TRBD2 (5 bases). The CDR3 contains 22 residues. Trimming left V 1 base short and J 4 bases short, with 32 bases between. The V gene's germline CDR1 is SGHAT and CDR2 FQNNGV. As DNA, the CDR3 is TGTGCCAGCAGCTTAGTAGTCAGGAGGAGCAGACCCCCAATACAACGGTACAATGAGCAGTTCTTC. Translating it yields CASSLVVRRSRPPIQRYNEQFF. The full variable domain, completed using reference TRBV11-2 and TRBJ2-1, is EAGVAQSPRYKIIEKRQSVAFWCNPISGHATLYWYQQILGQGPKLLIQFQNNGVVDDSQLPKDRFSAERLKGVDSTLKIQPAKLEDSAVYLCASSLVVRRSRPPIQRYNEQFFGPGTRLTVL.

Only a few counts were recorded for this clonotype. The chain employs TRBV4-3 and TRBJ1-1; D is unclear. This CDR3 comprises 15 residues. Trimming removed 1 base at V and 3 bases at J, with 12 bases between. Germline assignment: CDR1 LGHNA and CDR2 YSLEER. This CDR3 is CASSQVDLGDTEAFF. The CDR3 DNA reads TGCGCCAGCAGCCAAGTGGACCTCGGGGACACTGAAGCTTTCTTT.

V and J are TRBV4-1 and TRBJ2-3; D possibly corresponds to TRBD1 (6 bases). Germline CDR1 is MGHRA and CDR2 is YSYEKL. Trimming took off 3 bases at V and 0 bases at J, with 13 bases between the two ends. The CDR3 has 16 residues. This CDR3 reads CASSQIGRGSTDTQYF. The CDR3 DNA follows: TGCGCCAGCAGCCAGATAGGTAGGGGGAGCACAGATACGCAGTATTTT.

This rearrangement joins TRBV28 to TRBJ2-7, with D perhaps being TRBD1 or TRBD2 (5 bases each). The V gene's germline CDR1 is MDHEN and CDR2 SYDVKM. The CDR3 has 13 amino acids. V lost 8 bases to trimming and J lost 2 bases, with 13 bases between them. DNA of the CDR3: TGTGCCAGCCTCGGGACGGTTCCCTACGAGCAGTACTTC. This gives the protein CASLGTVPYEQYF.

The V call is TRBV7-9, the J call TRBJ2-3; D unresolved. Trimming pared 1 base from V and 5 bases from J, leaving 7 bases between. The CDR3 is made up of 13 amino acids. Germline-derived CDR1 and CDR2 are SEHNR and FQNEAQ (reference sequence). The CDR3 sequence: CASSLDGKDTQYF. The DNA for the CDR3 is TGTGCCAGCAGCTTAGACGGCAAAGATACGCAGTATTTT.

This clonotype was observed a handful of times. DNA of the CDR3: TGTGCCAGCAGAGGCAGGGAGGTTGATGAAGCTTTCTTT. Protein sequence: CASRGREVDEAFF. The chain recombines TRBV2 with TRBJ1-1, with a weak D call TRBD1 (5 bases). Trimming removed 6 bases at V and 7 bases at J, with 15 bases between. CDR1 SNHLY and CDR2 FYNNEI come from the germline V gene. The CDR3 length is 13 residues.

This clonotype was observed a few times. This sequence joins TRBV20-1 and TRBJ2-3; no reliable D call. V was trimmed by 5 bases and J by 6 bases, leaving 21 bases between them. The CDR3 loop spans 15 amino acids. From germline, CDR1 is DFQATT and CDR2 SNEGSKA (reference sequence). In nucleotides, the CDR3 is TGCAGTGCTGCCCCCGACACCCTCGCACACGATACGCAGTATTTT. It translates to CSAAPDTLAHDTQYF.

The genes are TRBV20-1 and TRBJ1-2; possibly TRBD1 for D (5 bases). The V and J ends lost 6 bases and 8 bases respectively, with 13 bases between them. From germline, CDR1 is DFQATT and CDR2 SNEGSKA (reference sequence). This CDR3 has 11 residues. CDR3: CSAGEGCGYTF. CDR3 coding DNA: TGCAGTGCCGGGGAGGGGTGCGGCTACACCTTC.

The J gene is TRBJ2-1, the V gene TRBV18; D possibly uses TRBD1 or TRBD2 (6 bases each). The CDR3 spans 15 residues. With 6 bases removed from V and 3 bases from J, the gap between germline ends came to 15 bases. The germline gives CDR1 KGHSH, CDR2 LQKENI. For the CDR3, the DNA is TGTGCCAGCTCCACGGGGGACATTATCTACAATGAGCAGTTCTTC. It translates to CASSTGDIIYNEQFF.

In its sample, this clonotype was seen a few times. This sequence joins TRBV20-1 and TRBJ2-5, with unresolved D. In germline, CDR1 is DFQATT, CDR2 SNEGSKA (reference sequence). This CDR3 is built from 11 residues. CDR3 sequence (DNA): TGCAGCCTGGGTGGGTCGGAGACCCAGTACTTC. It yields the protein CSLGGSETQYF.

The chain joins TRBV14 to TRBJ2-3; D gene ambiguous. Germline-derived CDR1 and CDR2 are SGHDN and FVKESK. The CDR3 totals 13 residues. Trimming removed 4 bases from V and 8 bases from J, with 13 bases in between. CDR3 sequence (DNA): TGTGCCAGCAGCCCTCGTTTTGGTTGTACGCAGTATTTT. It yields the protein CASSPRFGCTQYF.